This T cell receptor (beta chain) was sequenced in a study of T-cell memory formation after mild COVID-19. Whole-study findings and limits: Confirmation of SARS-CoV-2 specificity was lacking for second-wave clones peaking day 37.

From the 5' RACE reads, TCRdb called clonotypes with MiXCR, one entry per CDR3 protein. The sample consists of roughly 550,000 distinct CDR3 sequences, roughly 22% of them appearing once. Worth noting for this clonotype: Its specificity is unknown.

Trimming took 7 bases from V and 1 from J, leaving 10 bases between them. CDR1 is SQVTM, CDR2 ANQGSEA, per germline. This CDR3 has 12 residues. The sample comprised PBMCs or a T cell subset sorted from them (not recorded which). This receptor was identified in an adult woman who had mild COVID-19 (a few samples of this study predate the infection). Cell type and time point are not known. The genes are TRBV29-1 and TRBJ1-2; the D gene is possibly TRBD1 (6 bases). CDR3 sequence reads: CSARQDNYGYTF. For the CDR3, the DNA is TGCAGCGCCAGACAGGATAACTATGGCTACACCTTC.